This TCR beta chain was identified during a study of identical twins. Template switching added a universal primer site; cDNA carried unique molecular identifiers. Via MiXCR, TCRdb re-called the 5' RACE reads, giving one row per CDR3 protein. The sample holds 300,000 or so distinct CDR3 sequences, over 8.5% seen once. Germline CDR1 reads MNHEY; CDR2 reads SMNVEV (reference sequence). The CDR3 loop spans 14 amino acids. The ends were cut back, 5 bases at V and 1 base at J, with 11 bases in the middle. Another study also made use of these data, one on yellow fever vaccine responses in identical twins.

The sample consisted of CD8+ T cells sorted from blood. This clonotype was sampled from a woman aged 18-30 years in good health. J is TRBJ1-2 and V is TRBV27; D unresolved. CDR3 in amino acids: CASSPTGLNYGYTF. CDR3 sequence (DNA): TGTGCCAGCAGTCCGACTGGCCTTAACTATGGCTACACCTTC.